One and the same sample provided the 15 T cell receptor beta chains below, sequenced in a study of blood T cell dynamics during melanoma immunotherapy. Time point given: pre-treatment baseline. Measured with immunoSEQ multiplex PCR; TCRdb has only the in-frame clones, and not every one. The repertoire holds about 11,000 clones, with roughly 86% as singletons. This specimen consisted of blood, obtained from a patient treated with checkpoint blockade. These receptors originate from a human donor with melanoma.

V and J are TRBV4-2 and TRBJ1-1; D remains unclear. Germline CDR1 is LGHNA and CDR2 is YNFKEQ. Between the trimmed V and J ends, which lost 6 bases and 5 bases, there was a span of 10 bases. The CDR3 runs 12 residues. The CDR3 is CASRGFGTEAFF. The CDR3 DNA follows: TGTGCCAGCAGGGGTTTTGGGACTGAAGCTTTCTTT.

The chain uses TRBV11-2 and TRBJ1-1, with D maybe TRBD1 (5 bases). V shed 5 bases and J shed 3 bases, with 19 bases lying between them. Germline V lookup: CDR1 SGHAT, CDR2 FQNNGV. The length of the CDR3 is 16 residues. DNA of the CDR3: TGTGCCAGCAGCCACTTCGGGCAGGTGGGGGACACTGAAGCTTTCTTT. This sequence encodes CASSHFGQVGDTEAFF.

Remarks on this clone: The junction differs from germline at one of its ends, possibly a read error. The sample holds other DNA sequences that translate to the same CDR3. In nucleotides, the CDR3 is TGCGCCCGCAGCTTGCTGGGGGGGGGAGGCAACACTGAAGCTTTCTTT. Translation: CARSLLGGGGNTEAFF. The rearrangement uses TRBV5-6 and TRBJ1-1; D is perhaps TRBD1 (5 bases). Germline values: CDR1 SGHDT, CDR2 YYEEEE. The CDR3 spans 16 residues.

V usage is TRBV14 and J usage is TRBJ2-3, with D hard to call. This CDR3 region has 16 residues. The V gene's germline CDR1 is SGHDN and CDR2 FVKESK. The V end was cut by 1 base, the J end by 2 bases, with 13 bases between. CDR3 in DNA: TGTGCCAGCAGCCAAGGTAAAGGAAATCCCACAGATACGCAGTATTTT. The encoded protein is CASSQGKGNPTDTQYF.

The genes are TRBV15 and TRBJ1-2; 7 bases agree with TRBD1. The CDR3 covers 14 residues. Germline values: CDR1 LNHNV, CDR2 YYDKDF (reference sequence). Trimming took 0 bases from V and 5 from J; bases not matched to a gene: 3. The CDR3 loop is CATSRDQQGYGYTF. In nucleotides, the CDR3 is TGTGCCACCAGCAGAGACCAACAGGGGTATGGCTACACCTTC.

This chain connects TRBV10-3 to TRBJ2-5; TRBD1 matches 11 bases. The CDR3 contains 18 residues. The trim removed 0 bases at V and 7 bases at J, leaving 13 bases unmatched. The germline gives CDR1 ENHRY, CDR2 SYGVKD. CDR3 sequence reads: CAISESSSRDRGTGTQYF. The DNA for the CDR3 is TGTGCCATCAGTGAGTCGTCATCGAGGGACAGGGGGACGGGGACCCAGTACTTC.

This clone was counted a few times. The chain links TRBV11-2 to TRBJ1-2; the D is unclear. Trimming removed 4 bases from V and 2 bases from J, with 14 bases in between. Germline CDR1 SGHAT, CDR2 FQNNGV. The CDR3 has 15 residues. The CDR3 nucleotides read TGTGCCAGCAGCTCATCGGGAGGCAGAAACTATGGCTACACCTTC. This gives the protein CASSSSGGRNYGYTF. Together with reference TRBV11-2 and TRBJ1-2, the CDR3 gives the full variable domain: EAGVAQSPRYKIIEKRQSVAFWCNPISGHATLYWYQQILGQGPKLLIQFQNNGVVDDSQLPKDRFSAERLKGVDSTLKIQPAKLEDSAVYLCASSSSGGRNYGYTFGSGTRLTVV.

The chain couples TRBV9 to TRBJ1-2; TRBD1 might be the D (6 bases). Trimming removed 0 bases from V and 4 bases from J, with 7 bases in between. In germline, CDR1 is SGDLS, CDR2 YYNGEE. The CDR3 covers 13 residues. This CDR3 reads CASSVEGGYGYTF. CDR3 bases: TGTGCCAGCAGCGTAGAAGGGGGCTATGGCTACACCTTC.

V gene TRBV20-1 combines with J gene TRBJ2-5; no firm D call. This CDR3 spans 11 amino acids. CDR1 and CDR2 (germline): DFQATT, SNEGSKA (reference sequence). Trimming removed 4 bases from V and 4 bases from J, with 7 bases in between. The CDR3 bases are TGCAGTGCTATCTGGGGAGAGACCCAGTACTTC. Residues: CSAIWGETQYF.

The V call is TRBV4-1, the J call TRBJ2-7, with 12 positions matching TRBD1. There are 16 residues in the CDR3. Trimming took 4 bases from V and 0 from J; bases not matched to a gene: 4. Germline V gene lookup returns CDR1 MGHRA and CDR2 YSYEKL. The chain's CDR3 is CASSPGTGGFSYEQYF. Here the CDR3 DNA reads TGCGCCAGCAGCCCGGGGACAGGGGGCTTCTCCTACGAGCAGTACTTC.

The CDR3 is CASSFSTADTQYF. CDR3 sequence (DNA): TGTGCCAGCAGCTTCTCTACGGCAGATACGCAGTATTTT. This rearrangement joins TRBV7-8 to TRBJ2-3, with unresolved D. V dropped 3 bases and J dropped 4 bases, with 8 bases sitting between them. This CDR3 is built from 13 residues. Germline V lookup: CDR1 SGHVS, CDR2 FQNEAQ. The whole variable domain, filled in from reference TRBV7-8 and TRBJ2-3, reads GAGVSQSPRYKVAKRGQDVALRCDPISGHVSLFWYQQALGQGPEFLTYFQNEAQLDKSGLPSDRFFAERPEGSVSTLKIQRTQQEDSAVYLCASSFSTADTQYFGPGTRLTVL.

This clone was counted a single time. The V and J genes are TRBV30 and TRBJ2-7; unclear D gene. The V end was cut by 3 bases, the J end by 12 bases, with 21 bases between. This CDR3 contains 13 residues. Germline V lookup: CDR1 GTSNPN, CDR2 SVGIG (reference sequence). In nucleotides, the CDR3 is TGTGCCTGGAGCCCCCCAAAGGACCTCTATCCGTACTTC. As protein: CAWSPPKDLYPYF.

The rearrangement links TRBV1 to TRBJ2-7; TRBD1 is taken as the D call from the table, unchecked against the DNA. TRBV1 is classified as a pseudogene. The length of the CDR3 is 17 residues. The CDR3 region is CTSSQVLHGQGAYEQYF. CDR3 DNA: TGCACCAGCAGCCAAGTTCTCCATGGACAGGGAGCCTACGAGCAGTACTTC.

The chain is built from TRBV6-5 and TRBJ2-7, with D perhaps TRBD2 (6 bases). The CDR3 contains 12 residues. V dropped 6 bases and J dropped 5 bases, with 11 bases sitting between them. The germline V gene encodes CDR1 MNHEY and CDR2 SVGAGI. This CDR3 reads CASSRGEDEQYF. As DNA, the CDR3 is TGTGCCAGCAGCCGCGGGGAAGACGAGCAGTACTTC.

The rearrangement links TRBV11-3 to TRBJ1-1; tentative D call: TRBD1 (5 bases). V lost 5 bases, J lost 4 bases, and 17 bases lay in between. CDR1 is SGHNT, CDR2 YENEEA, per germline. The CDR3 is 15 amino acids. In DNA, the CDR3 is TGTGCCAGCAGCCCCCGGCGAGGGGTAGGCACTGAAGCTTTCTTT. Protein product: CASSPRRGVGTEAFF.